This T cell receptor beta chain was documented in a study of cytomegalovirus exposure and HLA in healthy donors. Primers included in the PCR were 60 Vbeta and 13 Jbeta primers. Profiled with immunoSEQ multiplex PCR; TCRdb holds only in-frame clones, not every one. The sample contains 150,000 to 200,000 clones, about four fifths of which appear only once. In the case of this clone: Its antigen is not known.

V lost 2 bases and J lost 6, with 17 bases in between. This CDR3 spans 16 amino acids. Germline values: CDR1 WNHNN, CDR2 SYGVQD (reference sequence). Broader study findings: Later on, a genetic analysis was performed. It linked a missense variant in DCLRE1C with V- and J-gene trimming of TCR beta. Sequencing had likely introduced a cluster of highly shared sequence variants as an artifact.

The source is a man between 18 and 29 years old in good health and CMV-seronegative. V usage is TRBV10-1 and J usage is TRBJ2-1, with a tentative D call TRBD1 (5 bases). The specimen was PBMCs. The CDR3 bases are TGCGCCAGCAGTGAGGGTTCGCCAGGGTGGGGCAATGAGCAGTTCTTC. It codes for CASSEGSPGWGNEQFF.